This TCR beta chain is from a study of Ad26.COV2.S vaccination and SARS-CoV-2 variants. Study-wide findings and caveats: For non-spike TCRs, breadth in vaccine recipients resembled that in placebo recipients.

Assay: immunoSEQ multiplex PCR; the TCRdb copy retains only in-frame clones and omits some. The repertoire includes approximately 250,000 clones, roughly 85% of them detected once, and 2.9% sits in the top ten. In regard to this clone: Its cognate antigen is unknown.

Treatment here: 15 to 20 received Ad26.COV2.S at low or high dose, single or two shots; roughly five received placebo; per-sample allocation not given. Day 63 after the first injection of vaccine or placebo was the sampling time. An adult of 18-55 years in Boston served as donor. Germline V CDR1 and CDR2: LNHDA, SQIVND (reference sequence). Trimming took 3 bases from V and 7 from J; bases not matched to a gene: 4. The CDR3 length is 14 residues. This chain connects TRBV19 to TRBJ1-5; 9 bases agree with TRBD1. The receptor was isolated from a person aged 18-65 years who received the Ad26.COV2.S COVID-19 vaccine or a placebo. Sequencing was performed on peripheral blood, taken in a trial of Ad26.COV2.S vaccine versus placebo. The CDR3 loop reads CASSIGQGKQPQHF. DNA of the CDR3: TGTGCCAGTAGTATTGGACAGGGGAAGCAGCCCCAGCATTTT.